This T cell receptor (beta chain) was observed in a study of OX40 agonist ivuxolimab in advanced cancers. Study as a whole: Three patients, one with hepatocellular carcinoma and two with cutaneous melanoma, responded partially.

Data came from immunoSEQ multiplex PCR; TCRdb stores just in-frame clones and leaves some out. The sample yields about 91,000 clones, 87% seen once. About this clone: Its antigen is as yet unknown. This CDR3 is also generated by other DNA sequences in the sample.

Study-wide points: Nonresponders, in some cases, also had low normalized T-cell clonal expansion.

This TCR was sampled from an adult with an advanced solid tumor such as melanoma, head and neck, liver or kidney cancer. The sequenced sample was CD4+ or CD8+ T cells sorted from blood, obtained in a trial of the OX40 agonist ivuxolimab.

The CDR3 region is CASSLEAYNEQFF. The CDR3 DNA sequence: TGCGCCAGCAGCTTGGAGGCGTACAATGAGCAGTTCTTC. The V and J genes are TRBV5-1 and TRBJ2-1; D unresolved. Trimming pared 0 bases from V and 4 bases from J, leaving 5 bases between. CDR1 is SGHRS, CDR2 YFSETQ, per germline. The CDR3 runs to 13 residues.